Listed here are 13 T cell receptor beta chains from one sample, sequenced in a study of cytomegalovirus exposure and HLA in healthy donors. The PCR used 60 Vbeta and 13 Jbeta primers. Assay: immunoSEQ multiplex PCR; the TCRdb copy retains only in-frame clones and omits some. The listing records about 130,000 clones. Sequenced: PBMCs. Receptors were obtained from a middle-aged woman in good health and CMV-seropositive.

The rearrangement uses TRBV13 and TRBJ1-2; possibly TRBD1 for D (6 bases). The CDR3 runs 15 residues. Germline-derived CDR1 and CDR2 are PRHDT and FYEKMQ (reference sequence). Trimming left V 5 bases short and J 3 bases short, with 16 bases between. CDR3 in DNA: TGTGCCAGCAGCCCGACAGGACGGGGGGACTATGGCTACACCTTC. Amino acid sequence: CASSPTGRGDYGYTF.

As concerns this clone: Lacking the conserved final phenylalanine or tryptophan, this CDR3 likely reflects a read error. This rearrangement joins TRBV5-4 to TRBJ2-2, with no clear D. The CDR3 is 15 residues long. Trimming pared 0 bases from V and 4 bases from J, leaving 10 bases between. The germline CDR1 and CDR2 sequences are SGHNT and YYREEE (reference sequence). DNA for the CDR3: TGTGCCAGCAGCTTGGATCCGGTAACCACCGGGGAGCTGTTTTCT. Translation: CASSLDPVTTGELFS.

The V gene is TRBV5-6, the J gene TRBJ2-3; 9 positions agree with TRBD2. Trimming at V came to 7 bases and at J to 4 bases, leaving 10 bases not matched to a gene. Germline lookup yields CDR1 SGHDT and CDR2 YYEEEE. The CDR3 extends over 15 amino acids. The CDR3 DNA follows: TGTGCCAGCCGGTTTGCGGGAGGGTCCCCAGATACGCAGTATTTT. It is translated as CASRFAGGSPDTQYF.

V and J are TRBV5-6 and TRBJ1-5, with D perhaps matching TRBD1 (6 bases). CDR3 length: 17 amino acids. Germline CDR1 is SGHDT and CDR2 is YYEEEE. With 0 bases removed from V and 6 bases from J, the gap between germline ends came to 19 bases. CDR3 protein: CASSLAGTNHRGQPQHF. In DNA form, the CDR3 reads TGTGCCAGCAGCTTGGCCGGGACAAATCATAGGGGTCAGCCCCAGCATTTT.

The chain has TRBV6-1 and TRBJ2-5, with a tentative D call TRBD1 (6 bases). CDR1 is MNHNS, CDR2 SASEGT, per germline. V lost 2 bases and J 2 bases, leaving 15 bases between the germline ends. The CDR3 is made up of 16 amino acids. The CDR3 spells CASSEMAGAVQETQYF. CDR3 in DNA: TGTGCCAGCAGTGAAATGGCAGGGGCGGTACAAGAGACCCAGTACTTC.

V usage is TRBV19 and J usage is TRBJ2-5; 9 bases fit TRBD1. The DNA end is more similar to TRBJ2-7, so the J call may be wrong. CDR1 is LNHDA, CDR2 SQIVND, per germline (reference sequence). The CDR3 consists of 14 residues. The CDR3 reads CASSSTGGSYEQYF. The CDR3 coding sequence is TGTGCCAGTAGCTCGACAGGGGGATCCTACGAGCAGTACTTC.

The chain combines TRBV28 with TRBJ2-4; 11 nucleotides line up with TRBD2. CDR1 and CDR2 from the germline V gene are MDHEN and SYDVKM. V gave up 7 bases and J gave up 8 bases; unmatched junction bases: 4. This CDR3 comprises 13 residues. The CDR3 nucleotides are TGTGCCAGCAAGGCTAGCGGGAGGTACATTCAGTACTTC. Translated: CASKASGRYIQYF.

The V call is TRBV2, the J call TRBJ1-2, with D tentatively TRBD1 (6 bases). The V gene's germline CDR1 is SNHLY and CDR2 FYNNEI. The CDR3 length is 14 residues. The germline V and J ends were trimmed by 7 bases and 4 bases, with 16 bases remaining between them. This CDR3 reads CASKSGVPRYGYTF. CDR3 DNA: TGTGCCAGCAAATCAGGGGTCCCCCGCTATGGCTACACCTTC.

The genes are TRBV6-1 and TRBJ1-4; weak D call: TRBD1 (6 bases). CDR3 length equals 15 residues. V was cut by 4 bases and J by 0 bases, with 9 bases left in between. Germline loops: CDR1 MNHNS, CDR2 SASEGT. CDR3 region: CASSVYRATNEKLFF. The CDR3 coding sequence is TGTGCCAGCAGTGTTTACAGGGCAACTAATGAAAAACTGTTTTTT.

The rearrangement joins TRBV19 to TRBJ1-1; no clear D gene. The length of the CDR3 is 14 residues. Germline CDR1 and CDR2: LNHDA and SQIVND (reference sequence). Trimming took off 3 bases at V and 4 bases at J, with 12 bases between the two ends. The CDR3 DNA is TGTGCCAGTAGTATCAAGCGGTGGAGCACTGAAGCTTTCTTT. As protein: CASSIKRWSTEAFF. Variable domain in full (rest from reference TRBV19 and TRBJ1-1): DGGITQSPKYLFRKEGQNVTLSCEQNLNHDAMYWYRQDPGQGLRLIYYSQIVNDFQKGDIAEGYSVSREKKESFPLTVTSAQKNPTAFYLCASSIKRWSTEAFFGQGTRLTVV.

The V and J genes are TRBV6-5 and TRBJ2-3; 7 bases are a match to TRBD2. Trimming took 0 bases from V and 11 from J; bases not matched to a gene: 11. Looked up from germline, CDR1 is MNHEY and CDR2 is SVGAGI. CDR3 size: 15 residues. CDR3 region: CASSYSPGLRMMQYF. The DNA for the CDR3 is TGTGCCAGCAGTTACTCGCCGGGACTAAGGATGATGCAGTATTTT.

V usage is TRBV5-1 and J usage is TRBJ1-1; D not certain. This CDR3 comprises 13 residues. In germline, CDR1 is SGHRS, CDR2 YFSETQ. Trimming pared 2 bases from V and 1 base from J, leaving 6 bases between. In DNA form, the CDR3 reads TGCGCCAGCAGCTTCACAGAGAACACTGAAGCTTTCTTT. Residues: CASSFTENTEAFF.

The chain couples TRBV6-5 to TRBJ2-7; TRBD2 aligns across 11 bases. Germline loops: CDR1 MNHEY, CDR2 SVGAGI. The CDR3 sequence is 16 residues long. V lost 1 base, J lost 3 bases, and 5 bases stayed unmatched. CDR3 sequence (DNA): TGTGCCAGCAGTTACTACCCTGGGACTAGCGGCTACGAGCAGTACTTC. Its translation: CASSYYPGTSGYEQYF.